A single T cell receptor beta chain is shown here with its context. Antigen specificity is unknown. This sample's treatment: roughly ten-day PBMC culture with coronavirus spike peptide pools or control peptides (ViraFEST assay). TCR sequencing followed the expansion of antigen-specific T cells with peptide pools in ViraFEST. Once cultured 9 to 11 days, CD4+ T cells underwent isolation by negative selection. Cultured CD4+ T cell DNA was sequenced using the Oncomine TCR Beta short-read assay. TCRdb processed the PCR reads anew with MiXCR; each CDR3 protein has one entry. Among 20,000 to 25,000 distinct CDR3 sequences listed, around 63% were seen once. The data originate from a study of vaccination and CD4 T cells after COVID-19. Study-wide background: The convalescent group had six males, four females, seven Caucasians, two Asians, one multiracial. Stimuli were overlapping spike peptide pools of SARS-CoV-2 and three common cold coronaviruses (HCoV-NL63, HCoV-OC43, HCoV-229E).

The TCR was taken from a human donor who had recovered from COVID-19. Sequencing was performed on CD4+ T cells from blood, cultured in vitro.

The CDR3 reads CASSRQNGDGYTF. Here the CDR3 DNA reads TGTGCCAGCAGCAGACAGAACGGGGATGGCTACACCTTC. V and J are TRBV7-9 and TRBJ1-2; possibly TRBD1 for D (5 bases). V lost 5 bases and J 6 bases, leaving 13 bases between the germline ends. The CDR3 consists of 13 residues. Germline lookup yields CDR1 SEHNR and CDR2 FQNEAQ (reference sequence).